A single sample gave rise to the 26 T cell receptor beta chains below, sequenced in a study of metastatic and nonmetastatic thyroid tumors. Patients had received no treatment of any kind before thyroid surgery. TCRdb reanalyzed the PCR reads with MiXCR. The table includes about 21,000 clones, roughly 24% detected once. The sample comprised blood. All receptors come from a female donor with papillary thyroid cancer or a benign thyroid nodule (not recorded which). Some clones in this sample may be carry-over from other donors' samples.

This clone was counted a single time. This is likely a read error, given that the CDR3 carries no conserved phenylalanine or tryptophan at its end. The chain combines TRBV6-1 with TRBJ1-5; 7 nucleotides match TRBD1. The germline V gene has CDR1 MNHNS and CDR2 SASEGT. The length of the CDR3 is 16 residues. The DNA of the CDR3 is TGTGCCAGCAGTAGAGGGGGCGCCGGGAGCAAACAGCCCCAGCATTAT. Its translation is CASSRGGAGSKQPQHY.

This clone showed up many times. The chain links TRBV6-2 or TRBV6-3 to TRBJ2-3, with 7 bases that match TRBD2. Germline-derived CDR1 and CDR2 are MNHEY and SVGEGT. Germline trimming cut 1 base from V and 3 bases from J; bases unmatched to any gene: 4. This CDR3 has 15 residues. CDR3: CASSYLGGSTDTQYF. Here the CDR3 DNA reads TGTGCCAGCAGTTACTTGGGCGGGAGTACAGATACGCAGTATTTT.

This clone is deemed medium-sized (0.01 to 0.1%). The chain links TRBV20-1 to TRBJ1-6, with D unclear. Trimming took off 2 bases at V and 7 bases at J, with 6 bases between the two ends. CDR3 length: 12 amino acids. CDR1 and CDR2 from the germline V gene are DFQATT and SNEGSKA (reference sequence). The CDR3 spells CSARNANSPLHF. Here the CDR3 DNA reads TGCAGTGCTAGAAACGCGAATTCACCCCTCCACTTT.

This clone was found many times. A much larger clone differs from this one at a single base, so this may be a read error. V usage is TRBV20-1 and J usage is TRBJ1-1; D is undetermined. V was pared by 0 bases and J by 0 bases, with 14 bases between. The length of the CDR3 is 16 residues. In germline, CDR1 is DFQATT, CDR2 SNEGSKA (reference sequence). CDR3 sequence reads: CSAREVVADMNTEAFF. Written as DNA, the CDR3 is TGCAGTGCTAGAGAGGTAGTAGCAGACATGAACACTGAAGCTTTCTTT.

CDR3 in amino acids: CASRYLGQGDEQYF. CDR3 nucleotides: TGCGCCAGCAGGTATTTGGGACAGGGGGACGAGCAGTACTTC. The chain combines TRBV5-1 with TRBJ2-7; 11 nucleotides agree with TRBD1. V trimming: 5 bases; J trimming: 5 bases; junction bases outside the gene matches: 6. The length of the CDR3 is 14 residues. CDR1 SGHRS and CDR2 YFSETQ come from the germline V gene.

This clone was counted ten times or more. It may be a read error: a sequence one base away is much more abundant. The rearrangement joins TRBV20-1 to TRBJ1-3, with D possibly TRBD1 on 6 matching bases. The CDR3 length is 12 residues. Germline CDR1 is DFQATT and CDR2 is SNEGSKA (reference sequence). The CDR3 region has the DNA TGCAGTGCCCAATGGGGGCGAAACACCATGTATTTT. Amino acid sequence: CSAQWGRNTMYF.

The J gene is TRBJ1-6, the V gene TRBV6-1; the match to TRBD1 covers 7 bases. Unmatched junction bases numbered 11, after V lost 11 bases and J lost 7 bases. CDR1 is MNHNS and CDR2 is SASEGT in the germline V gene. CDR3 size: 14 residues. CDR3: CALSPRGENSPLHF. DNA of the CDR3: TGTGCCCTTAGCCCCAGGGGGGAAAATTCACCCCTCCACTTT.

This clone was seen ten or more times. The rearrangement uses TRBV5-4 and TRBJ2-2; D uncertain. Looked up from germline, CDR1 is SGHNT and CDR2 is YYREEE (reference sequence). The CDR3 spans 15 residues. V lost 4 bases, J lost 7 bases, and 17 bases lay in between. CDR3: CASSPVVGKNGELFF. As DNA, the CDR3 is TGTGCCAGCAGCCCAGTTGTGGGCAAGAACGGGGAGCTGTTTTTT.

The gene calls are TRBV20-1 and TRBJ2-7; no clear D gene. The CDR3 spans 11 residues. CDR1 is DFQATT, CDR2 SNEGSKA, per germline (reference sequence). V was cut by 3 bases and J by 2 bases, with 5 bases left in between. CDR3 coding DNA: TGCAGTGCTAGGCAGGCCTACGAGCAGTACTTC. Its protein is CSARQAYEQYF.

This clone was seen many times. The CDR3 spells CASSMTGNLNEQFF. The CDR3 region has the DNA TGTGCCAGCTCTATGACTGGGAATCTTAATGAGCAGTTCTTC. The chain joins TRBV18 to TRBJ2-1; D is ambiguous. The V end was cut by 6 bases, the J end by 7 bases, with 16 bases between. The length of the CDR3 is 14 residues. CDR1 and CDR2 from the germline V gene are KGHSH and LQKENI.

This clone appeared many times. A much larger clonotype is one base distant, so this may be a read error. Different DNA sequences within this sample yield the same CDR3. CDR3 loop: CASSLSGSSYNSPLHF. CDR3 nucleotide sequence: TGTGCTAGCAGTTTATCAGGGAGCTCCTATAATTCACCCCTCCACTTT. The chain is built from TRBV27 and TRBJ1-6, with D possibly matching TRBD1 (5 bases). The CDR3 spans 16 residues. Germline V gives CDR1 MNHEY, CDR2 SMNVEV (reference sequence).

The genes are TRBV7-8 and TRBJ2-7; D tentatively reads TRBD1 or TRBD2 (5 bases each). The CDR3 is made up of 15 amino acids. V shed 1 base and J shed 2 bases, with 12 bases lying between them. CDR1 SGHVS and CDR2 FQNEAQ come from the germline V gene. The CDR3 region is CASSLVRGGTYEQYF. In nucleotides, the CDR3 is TGTGCCAGCAGCTTAGTTCGGGGCGGAACCTACGAGCAGTACTTC.

The chain joins TRBV11-2 to TRBJ1-6; possible D gene TRBD1, 5 bases. Looked up from germline, CDR1 is SGHAT and CDR2 is FQNNGV. This CDR3 is built from 16 residues. V lost 2 bases and J 13 bases, leaving 21 bases between the germline ends. This CDR3 reads CASSLRSRGLEAPLHF. CDR3 nucleotides: TGTGCCAGCAGCTTACGTTCTCGGGGCCTAGAGGCCCCCCTCCACTTT.

This clone is termed medium-sized. This chain links TRBV7-8 with TRBJ1-6; D may be TRBD1 (5 bases). Trimming shortened V by 5 bases and J by 6 bases, and 20 bases separated the two germline ends. The CDR3 has 17 amino acids. Germline loops: CDR1 SGHVS, CDR2 FQNEAQ. CDR3 in DNA: TGTGCCAGCAGCCCTAGTCTGCAGGGACGCTTTAATTCACCCCTCCACTTT. Protein: CASSPSLQGRFNSPLHF.

This rearrangement joins TRBV20-1 to TRBJ1-2; TRBD1 matches 7 bases. Germline CDR1 DFQATT, CDR2 SNEGSKA (reference sequence). Trimming took 3 bases from V and 6 from J; bases not matched to a gene: 1. CDR3 size: 11 residues. The CDR3 protein is CSARTGNGYTF. CDR3 in DNA: TGCAGTGCTAGGACAGGGAATGGCTACACCTTC.

The chain combines TRBV28 with TRBJ2-7; D ambiguous. Germline V gene sequence: CDR1 MDHEN, CDR2 SYDVKM. The V and J ends lost 6 bases and 10 bases respectively, with 28 bases between them. This CDR3 contains 16 residues. The CDR3 bases are TGTGCCAGCAGCCCGGTAGGATGGGTAATAGGGCGCGATCAGTACTTC. Residues: CASSPVGWVIGRDQYF. The full variable domain, its missing parts supplied by reference TRBV28 and TRBJ2-7, is DVKVTQSSRYLVKRTGEKVFLECVQDMDHENMFWYRQDPGLGLRLIYFSYDVKMKEKGDIPEGYSVSREKKERFSLILESASTNQTSMYLCASSPVGWVIGRDQYFGPGTRLTVT.

This clone rates as medium-sized (0.01 to 0.1%). V usage is TRBV6-5 and J usage is TRBJ2-2; D not certain. The CDR3 sequence is 19 residues long. Per the germline V gene, CDR1 is MNHEY and CDR2 is SVGAGI. V shed 5 bases and J shed 1 base, with 23 bases lying between them. The CDR3 reads CASSTWYFQPNWNTGELFF. DNA of the CDR3: TGTGCCAGCAGTACTTGGTACTTCCAGCCTAATTGGAACACCGGGGAGCTGTTTTTT.

This clone was seen more than once but under ten times. A much bigger clone sits one base away, suggesting this may be a read error. The chain links TRBV30 to TRBJ2-4; D may correspond to TRBD1 or TRBD2 (6 bases each). V was clipped by 5 bases and J by 8 bases, with 13 bases between them. The CDR3 is made up of 12 amino acids. Germline CDR1 and CDR2: GTSNPN and SVGIG (reference sequence). CDR3 bases: TGTGCCTGGTCAAAAAGGGGGGACATTCAGTACTTC. This translates into CAWSKRGDIQYF.

This clone showed up many times. Just one base apart from a much larger clone, this may be a read error. This sequence joins TRBV19 and TRBJ2-1, with D possibly called TRBD1 or TRBD2 (5 bases each). CDR1 and CDR2 from the germline V gene are LNHDA and SQIVND (reference sequence). The CDR3 loop spans 16 amino acids. The CDR3: CASSTTGYGAINEQLF. The CDR3 bases are TGTGCCAGTAGTACGACGGGGTACGGGGCTATCAATGAGCAGCTCTTC.

The chain links TRBV11-3 to TRBJ2-7; perhaps TRBD1 as D (7 bases). The germline V and J ends were trimmed by 5 bases and 2 bases, with 16 bases remaining between them. CDR3 length: 15 residues. Germline V lookup: CDR1 SGHNT, CDR2 YENEEA. CDR3 nucleotides: TGTGCCAGCAGCCCCGGGCAGGGGGAGGCCTACGAGCAGTACTTC. Its protein product is CASSPGQGEAYEQYF.

This clone was seen ten or more times. The V call is TRBV7-2, the J call TRBJ2-3; 14 bases map to TRBD2. J lost 6 bases, V lost 5 bases, and 7 bases had no gene match. Germline V gene data show CDR1 as SGHTA and CDR2 as FQGNSA. The CDR3 totals 16 residues. CDR3: CASSQGTSGSHDTQYF. In DNA, the CDR3 is TGTGCCAGCAGCCAAGGGACTAGCGGGAGTCATGATACGCAGTATTTT.

This clone was seen repeatedly, ten times or more. This chain connects TRBV12-3 or TRBV12-4 to TRBJ2-1, with 10 bases identical to TRBD2. There are 17 residues in the CDR3. V was pared by 3 bases and J by 5 bases, with 10 bases of the junction left unmatched. As DNA, the CDR3 is TGTGCCAGCAGTTTGTTGGGGACTAGCGCCAGGAACAATGAGCAGTTCTTC. This encodes CASSLLGTSARNNEQFF.

This clone came up many times. V and J are TRBV6-1 and TRBJ2-3; no firm D call. The CDR3 loop spans 15 amino acids. Germline values: CDR1 MNHNS, CDR2 SASEGT. V dropped 5 bases and J dropped 2 bases, with 14 bases sitting between them. The CDR3 reads CASSRPSAATDTQYF. CDR3 DNA sequence: TGTGCCAGCAGTAGACCTTCGGCTGCCACAGATACGCAGTATTTT.

This clone has a count of ten or more. The V call is TRBV18, the J call TRBJ1-2, with D possibly TRBD1 on 5 matching bases. The V end was cut by 1 base, the J end by 5 bases, with 8 bases between. CDR3 length: 13 residues. Germline CDR1 and CDR2: KGHSH and LQKENI. The CDR3 sequence: CASSPQTEYGYTF. In DNA form, the CDR3 reads TGTGCCAGCTCACCACAGACAGAGTATGGCTACACCTTC. Full variable domain (remainder filled in from reference TRBV18 and TRBJ1-2): NAGVMQNPRHLVRRRGQEARLRCSPMKGHSHVYWYRQLPEEGLKFMVYLQKENIIDESGMPKERFSAEFPKEGPSILRIQQVVRGDSAAYFCASSPQTEYGYTFGSGTRLTVV.

The rearrangement uses TRBV4-2 and TRBJ2-5, with 7 bases fitting TRBD2. Trimming removed 0 bases from V and 4 bases from J; junction bases left unmatched: 5. In germline, CDR1 is LGHNA, CDR2 YNFKEQ. The CDR3 length is 15 residues. CDR3 loop: CASSQDLASGETQYF. For the CDR3, the DNA is TGTGCCAGCAGCCAAGATCTGGCTAGCGGAGAGACCCAGTACTTC.

This clone occurred many times. J is TRBJ2-1 and V is TRBV24-1, with 15 bases lining up with TRBD2. The CDR3 contains 14 residues. V was pared by 9 bases and J by 9 bases, with 5 bases of the junction left unmatched. Germline-derived CDR1 and CDR2 are KGHDR and SFDVKD. The CDR3 spells CATGGTSGRIEQFF. The CDR3 DNA sequence: TGTGCCACCGGAGGGACTAGCGGGAGGATTGAGCAGTTCTTC.